A single sample is the source of the 11 T cell receptor beta chains below, sequenced in a study of cytomegalovirus exposure and HLA in healthy donors. Both 60 Vbeta primers and 13 Jbeta primers went into the PCR. Profiling relied on immunoSEQ multiplex PCR, and the TCRdb table lists in-frame clones only, not all of them. The sample has roughly 100,000 clones; less than 90% are singletons. Material for sequencing was PBMCs. Receptor source: a man aged 35 to 55 in good health and CMV-seronegative.

A few counts support this clone. The rearrangement joins TRBV7-8 to TRBJ1-6; D is perhaps TRBD1 (5 bases). Germline loops: CDR1 SGHVS, CDR2 FQNEAQ. The V end lost 4 bases, the J end lost 6 bases, and 10 bases lay between the germline ends. This CDR3 region has 14 residues. The CDR3 is CASSWGGSNSPLHF. CDR3 nucleotide sequence: TGTGCCAGCAGCTGGGGGGGTTCTAATTCACCCCTCCACTTT. Together with reference TRBV7-8 and TRBJ1-6, the CDR3 gives the full variable domain: GAGVSQSPRYKVAKRGQDVALRCDPISGHVSLFWYQQALGQGPEFLTYFQNEAQLDKSGLPSDRFFAERPEGSVSTLKIQRTQQEDSAVYLCASSWGGSNSPLHFGNGTRLTVT.

The chain uses TRBV14 and TRBJ1-2; possible D gene TRBD1, 6 bases. The CDR3 is 13 amino acids. V lost 5 bases to trimming and J lost 6 bases, with 13 bases between them. Germline loops: CDR1 SGHDN, CDR2 FVKESK. This CDR3 is CASSSRQENGYTF. CDR3 DNA sequence: TGTGCCAGCAGCTCCCGACAGGAAAATGGCTACACCTTC. Together with reference TRBV14 and TRBJ1-2, the CDR3 gives the full variable domain: EAGVTQFPSHSVIEKGQTVTLRCDPISGHDNLYWYRRVMGKEIKFLLHFVKESKQDESGMPNNRFLAERTGGTYSTLKVQPAELEDSGVYFCASSSRQENGYTFGSGTRLTVV.

The chain has TRBV6-5 and TRBJ1-3, with 7 bases fitting TRBD1. The CDR3 is 14 residues long. V shed 6 bases and J 5 bases; nucleotides not matched to a gene: 7. The germline V gene encodes CDR1 MNHEY and CDR2 SVGAGI. CDR3 amino acids: CASSPTGARNTIYF. CDR3 in DNA: TGTGCCAGCAGCCCCACAGGGGCTCGAAACACCATATATTTT.

V usage is TRBV6-5 and J usage is TRBJ2-7; maybe TRBD2 (6 bases). V dropped 5 bases and J dropped 4 bases, with 18 bases sitting between them. There are 15 residues in the CDR3. Per germline, CDR1 MNHEY and CDR2 SVGAGI. The CDR3 DNA follows: TGTGCCAGCAGTCAGGCCGGGACTTCCACGTACGAGCAGTACTTC. This codes for CASSQAGTSTYEQYF.

The chain links TRBV4-2 to TRBJ2-1; 8 bases are a match to TRBD2. Trimming cost V 4 bases and J 8 bases; bases outside gene matches: 10. This CDR3 is 15 amino acids long. Germline V gene data show CDR1 as LGHNA and CDR2 as YNFKEQ. CDR3 in DNA: TGTGCCAGCAGCCCCCCGGGACTAGGGAGCGATGAGCAGTTCTTC. Translating it yields CASSPPGLGSDEQFF.

This clone has a single count. The chain joins TRBV9 to TRBJ1-2; 11 bases line up with TRBD1. CDR3 length equals 16 residues. Germline V gene sequence: CDR1 SGDLS, CDR2 YYNGEE. With V trimmed by 4 bases and J by 4 bases, 9 bases remained unmatched. DNA of the CDR3: TGTGCCAGCAGCCCAACTCCCGGGACAGGGGGCTATGGCTACACCTTC. Encoded protein: CASSPTPGTGGYGYTF. Based on the CDR3 plus reference TRBV9 and TRBJ1-2, the full variable domain is DSGVTQTPKHLITATGQRVTLRCSPRSGDLSVYWYQQSLDQGLQFLIQYYNGEERAKGNILERFSAQQFPDLHSELNLSSLELGDSALYFCASSPTPGTGGYGYTFGSGTRLTVV.

This chain connects TRBV18 to TRBJ1-2; 7 positions agree with TRBD1. This CDR3 region has 13 residues. Germline V gene data show CDR1 as KGHSH and CDR2 as LQKENI. V trimming: 4 bases; J trimming: 6 bases; junction bases outside the gene matches: 5. As DNA, the CDR3 is TGTGCCAGCTCACAAGGGGGCGGCGATGGCTACACCTTC. This gives the protein CASSQGGGDGYTF.

The chain couples TRBV7-2 to TRBJ1-1; TRBD1 matches 7 bases. J gave up 1 base and V 4 bases, and 6 bases lay outside the gene matches. Germline-derived CDR1 and CDR2 are SGHTA and FQGNSA. This CDR3 has 15 residues. The CDR3 loop reads CASSSSGQPNTEAFF. CDR3 coding DNA: TGTGCCAGCAGCTCTTCGGGACAGCCGAACACTGAAGCTTTCTTT.

The chain couples TRBV4-1 to TRBJ2-1; 11 bases align to TRBD1. The CDR3 sequence is 16 residues long. Germline lookup yields CDR1 MGHRA and CDR2 YSYEKL. Trimming at V came to 2 bases and at J to 3 bases, leaving 3 bases not matched to a gene. CDR3 sequence reads: CASSQFGTGGYNEQFF. The CDR3 DNA reads as TGCGCCAGCAGCCAATTCGGGACAGGGGGCTACAATGAGCAGTTCTTC.

V usage is TRBV9 and J usage is TRBJ2-1, with 8 bases that match TRBD1. The germline CDR1 and CDR2 sequences are SGDLS and YYNGEE. V shed 3 bases, J shed 9 bases, and the junction held 2 bases outside the gene matches. The CDR3 is 12 residues long. The DNA for the CDR3 is TGTGCCAGCAGCGGGACAGGGAGTGAGCAGTTCTTC. Translation: CASSGTGSEQFF.

The chain uses TRBV5-6 and TRBJ2-1, with TRBD2 matching 10 bases. V dropped 1 base and J dropped 4; count of bases not matched to a gene: 2. Germline V gene data show CDR1 as SGHDT and CDR2 as YYEEEE. This CDR3 is built from 15 residues. Written as DNA, the CDR3 is TGTGCCAGCAGCTTGTTTAGCGGGGGGTACAATGAGCAGTTCTTC. Translation gives CASSLFSGGYNEQFF. The complete variable domain, with remaining parts taken from reference TRBV5-6 and TRBJ2-1, reads DAGVTQSPTHLIKTRGQQVTLRCSPKSGHDTVSWYQQALGQGPQFIFQYYEEEERQRGNFPDRFSGHQFPNYSSELNVNALLLGDSALYLCASSLFSGGYNEQFFGPGTRLTVL.